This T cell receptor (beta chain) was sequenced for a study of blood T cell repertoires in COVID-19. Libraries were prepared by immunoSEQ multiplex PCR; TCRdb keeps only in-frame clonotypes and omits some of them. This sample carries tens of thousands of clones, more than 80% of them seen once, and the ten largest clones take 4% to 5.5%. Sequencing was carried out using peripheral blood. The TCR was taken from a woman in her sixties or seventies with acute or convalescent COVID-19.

This CDR3 is CASSMGGDAPLHF. CDR3 nucleotide sequence: TGCGCCAGCAGCATGGGGGGGGACGCACCCCTCCACTTT. The V gene is TRBV5-1, the J gene TRBJ1-6, with D maybe TRBD1 (5 bases). Trimming left V 4 bases short and J 11 bases short, with 13 bases between. This CDR3 region has 13 residues. Germline CDR1 SGHRS, CDR2 YFSETQ. Full variable domain (remainder filled in from reference TRBV5-1 and TRBJ1-6): KAGVTQTPRYLIKTRGQQVTLSCSPISGHRSVSWYQQTPGQGLQFLFEYFSETQRNKGNFPGRFSGRQFSNSRSEMNVSTLELGDSALYLCASSMGGDAPLHFGNGTRLTVT.